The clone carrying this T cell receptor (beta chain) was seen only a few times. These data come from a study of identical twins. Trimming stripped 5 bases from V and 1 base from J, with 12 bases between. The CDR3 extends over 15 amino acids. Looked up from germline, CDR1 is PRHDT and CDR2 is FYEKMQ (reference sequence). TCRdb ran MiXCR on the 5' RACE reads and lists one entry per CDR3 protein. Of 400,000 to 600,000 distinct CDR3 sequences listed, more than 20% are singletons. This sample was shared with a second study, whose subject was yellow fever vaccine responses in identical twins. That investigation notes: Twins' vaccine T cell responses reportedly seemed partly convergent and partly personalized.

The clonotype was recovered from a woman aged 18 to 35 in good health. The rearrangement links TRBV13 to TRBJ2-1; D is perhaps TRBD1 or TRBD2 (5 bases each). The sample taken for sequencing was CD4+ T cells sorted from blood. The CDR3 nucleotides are TGTGCCAGCAGCCGGGCTTGGGGGTCCTACAATGAGCAGTTCTTC. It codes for CASSRAWGSYNEQFF.